This TCR beta chain was found in a study of tumor-infiltrating lymphocytes in localized non-small cell lung cancer. This CDR3 region has 16 residues. V gave up 4 bases and J gave up 8 bases; unmatched junction bases: 14. CDR1 is SGHDN, CDR2 FVKESK, per germline. TCRdb keeps only in-frame clones here, not all; method: immunoSEQ multiplex PCR. The table has some 1,500 clones, around 85% seen once. The clonotype comes from a human donor with non-small cell lung cancer. The sample taken for sequencing was lung tumor tissue. The chain employs TRBV14 and TRBJ1-1; TRBD1 agrees at 9 bases. The CDR3 is CASSRVTDRGLNEAFF. CDR3 nucleotides: TGTGCCAGCAGCCGAGTGACGGACAGGGGCCTAAACGAAGCTTTCTTT.